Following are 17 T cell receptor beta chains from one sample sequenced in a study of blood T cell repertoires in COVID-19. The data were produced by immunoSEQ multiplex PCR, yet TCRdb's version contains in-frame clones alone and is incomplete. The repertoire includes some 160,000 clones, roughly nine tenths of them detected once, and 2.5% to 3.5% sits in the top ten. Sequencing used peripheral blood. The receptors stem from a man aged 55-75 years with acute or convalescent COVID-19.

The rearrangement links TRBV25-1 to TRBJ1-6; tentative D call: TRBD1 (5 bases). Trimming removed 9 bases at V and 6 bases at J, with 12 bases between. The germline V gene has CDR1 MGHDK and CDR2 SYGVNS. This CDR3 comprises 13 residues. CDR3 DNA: TGTGCCAGTCACGGGGGAAGTAATTCACCCCTCCACTTT. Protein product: CASHGGSNSPLHF. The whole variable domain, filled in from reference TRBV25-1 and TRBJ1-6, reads EADIYQTPRYLVIGTGKKITLECSQTMGHDKMYWYQQDPGMELHLIHYSYGVNSTEKGDLSSESTVSRIRTEHFPLTLESARPSHTSQYLCASHGGSNSPLHFGNGTRLTVT.

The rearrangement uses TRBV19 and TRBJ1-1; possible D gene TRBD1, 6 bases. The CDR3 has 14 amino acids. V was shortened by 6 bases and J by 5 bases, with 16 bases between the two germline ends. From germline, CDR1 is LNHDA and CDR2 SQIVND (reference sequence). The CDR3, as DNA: TGTGCCAGTAGCACCCAAGGGGGGGCTACTGAAGCTTTCTTT. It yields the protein CASSTQGGATEAFF.

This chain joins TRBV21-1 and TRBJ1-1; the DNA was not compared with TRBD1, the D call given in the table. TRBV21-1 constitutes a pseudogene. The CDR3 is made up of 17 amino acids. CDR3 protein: CASSRGRGSSMNTEAFF. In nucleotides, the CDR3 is TGTGCCAGCAGCCGGGGCAGGGGATCCTCCATGAACACTGAAGCTTTCTTT.

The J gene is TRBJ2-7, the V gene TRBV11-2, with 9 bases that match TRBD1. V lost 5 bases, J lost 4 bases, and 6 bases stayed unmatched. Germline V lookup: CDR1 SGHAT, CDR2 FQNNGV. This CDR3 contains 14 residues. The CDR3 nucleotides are TGTGCCAGCAGCGGACAGGGGAGAACGTACGAGCAGTACTTC. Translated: CASSGQGRTYEQYF.

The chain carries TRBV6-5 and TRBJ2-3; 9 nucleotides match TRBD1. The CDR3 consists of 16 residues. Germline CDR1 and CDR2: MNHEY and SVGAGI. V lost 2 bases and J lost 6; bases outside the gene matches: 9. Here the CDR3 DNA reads TGTGCCAGCAGTTACGCCGACAGGGGGTTGGCCGATACGCAGTATTTT. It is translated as CASSYADRGLADTQYF.

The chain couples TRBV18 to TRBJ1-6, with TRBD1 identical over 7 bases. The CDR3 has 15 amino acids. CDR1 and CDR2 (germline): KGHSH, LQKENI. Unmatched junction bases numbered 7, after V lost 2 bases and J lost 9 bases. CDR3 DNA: TGTGCCAGCTCACCAGAGGGGGCGTCCCTTTCACCCCTCCACTTT. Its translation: CASSPEGASLSPLHF.

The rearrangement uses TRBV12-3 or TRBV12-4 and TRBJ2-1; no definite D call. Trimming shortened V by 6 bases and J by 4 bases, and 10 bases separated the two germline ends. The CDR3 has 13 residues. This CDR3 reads CASSSDSYNEQFF. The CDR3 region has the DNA TGTGCCAGCAGCTCCGACTCGTACAATGAGCAGTTCTTC.

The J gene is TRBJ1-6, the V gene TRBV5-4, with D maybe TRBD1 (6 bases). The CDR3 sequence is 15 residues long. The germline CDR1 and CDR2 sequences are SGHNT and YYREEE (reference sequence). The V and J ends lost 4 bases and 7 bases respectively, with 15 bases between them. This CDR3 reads CASSRPSDRNSPLHF. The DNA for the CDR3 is TGTGCCAGCAGCCGTCCCTCGGACAGAAATTCACCCCTCCACTTT.

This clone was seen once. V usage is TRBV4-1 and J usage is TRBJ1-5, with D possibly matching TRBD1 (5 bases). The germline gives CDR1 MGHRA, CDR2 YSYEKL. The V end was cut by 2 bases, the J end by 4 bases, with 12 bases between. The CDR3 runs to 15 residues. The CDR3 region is CASSQTTRGNQPQHF. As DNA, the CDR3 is TGCGCCAGCAGCCAAACAACACGGGGGAATCAGCCCCAGCATTTT.

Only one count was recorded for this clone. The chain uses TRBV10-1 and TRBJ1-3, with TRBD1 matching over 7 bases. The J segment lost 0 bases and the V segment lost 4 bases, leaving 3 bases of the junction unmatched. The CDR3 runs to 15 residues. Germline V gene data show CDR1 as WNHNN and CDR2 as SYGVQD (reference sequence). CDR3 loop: CASSVDRASGNTIYF. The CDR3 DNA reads TGCGCCAGCAGTGTTGACAGGGCCTCTGGAAACACCATATATTTT.

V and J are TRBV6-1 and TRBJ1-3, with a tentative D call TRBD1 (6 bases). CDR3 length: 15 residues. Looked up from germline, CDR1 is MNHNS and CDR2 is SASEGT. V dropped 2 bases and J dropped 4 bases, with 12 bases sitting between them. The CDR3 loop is CASSEIRGLGNTIYF. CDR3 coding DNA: TGTGCCAGCAGTGAAATCAGGGGTCTCGGAAACACCATATATTTT.

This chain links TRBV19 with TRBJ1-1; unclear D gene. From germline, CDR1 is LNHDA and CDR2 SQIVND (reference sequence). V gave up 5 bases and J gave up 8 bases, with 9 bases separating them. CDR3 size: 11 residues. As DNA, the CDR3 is TGTGCCAGTAGTCTGGCAGGCGAAGCTTTCTTT. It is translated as CASSLAGEAFF.

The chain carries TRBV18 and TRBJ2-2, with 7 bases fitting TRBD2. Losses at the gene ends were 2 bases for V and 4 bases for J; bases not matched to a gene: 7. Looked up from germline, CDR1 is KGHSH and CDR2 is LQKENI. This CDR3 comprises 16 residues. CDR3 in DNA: TGTGCCAGCTCACCAGAAGGGACTACGGGCACCGGGGAGCTGTTTTTT. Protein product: CASSPEGTTGTGELFF. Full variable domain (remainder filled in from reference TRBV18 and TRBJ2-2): NAGVMQNPRHLVRRRGQEARLRCSPMKGHSHVYWYRQLPEEGLKFMVYLQKENIIDESGMPKERFSAEFPKEGPSILRIQQVVRGDSAAYFCASSPEGTTGTGELFFGEGSRLTVL.

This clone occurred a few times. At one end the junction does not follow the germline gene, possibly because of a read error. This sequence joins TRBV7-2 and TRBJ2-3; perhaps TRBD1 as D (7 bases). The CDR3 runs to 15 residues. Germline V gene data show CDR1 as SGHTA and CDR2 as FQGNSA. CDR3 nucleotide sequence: TGTGCCAGCAGCCGCGGGGACAGCGGCACCGATACGCAGTATTTT. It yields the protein CASSRGDSGTDTQYF.

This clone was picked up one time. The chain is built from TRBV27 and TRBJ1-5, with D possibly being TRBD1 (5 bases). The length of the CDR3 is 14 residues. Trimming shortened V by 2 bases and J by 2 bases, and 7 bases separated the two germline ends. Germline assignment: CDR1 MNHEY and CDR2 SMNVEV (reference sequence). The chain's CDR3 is CASSLKGGNQPQHF. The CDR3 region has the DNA TGTGCCAGCAGTTTAAAAGGGGGCAATCAGCCCCAGCATTTT.

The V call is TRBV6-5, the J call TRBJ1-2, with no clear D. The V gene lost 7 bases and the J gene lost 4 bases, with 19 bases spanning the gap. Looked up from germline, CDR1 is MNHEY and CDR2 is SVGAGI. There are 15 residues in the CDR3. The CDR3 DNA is TGTGCCAGCACCCCGGCGGTTGGAAGTTTCTATGGCTACACCTTC. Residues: CASTPAVGSFYGYTF.

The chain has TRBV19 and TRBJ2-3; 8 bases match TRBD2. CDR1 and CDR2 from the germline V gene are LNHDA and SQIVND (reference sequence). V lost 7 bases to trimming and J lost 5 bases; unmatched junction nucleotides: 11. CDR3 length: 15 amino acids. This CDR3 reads CASTAGGGLGDTQYF. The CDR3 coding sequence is TGTGCCAGTACCGCCGGGGGGGGTTTAGGAGATACGCAGTATTTT.